This TCR beta chain was sequenced during a study of control samples from healthy donors and cancer patients. CDR1 is SGDLS, CDR2 YYNGEE, per germline. The CDR3 length is 15 residues. Trimming cost V 3 bases and J 4 bases; bases outside gene matches: 7. The assay was immunoSEQ multiplex PCR, and TCRdb's table has in-frame clones only and misses some. The sample lists 90,000 to 120,000 clones, 70% to 85% occurring once. The J gene is TRBJ1-5, the V gene TRBV9; 7 bases match TRBD1. This receptor was taken from a man between 18 and 29 years old in good health. Sequenced input: blood. The CDR3 coding sequence is TGTGCCAGCAGCGCCTCGACAGGGTGGAATCAGCCCCAGCATTTT. This sequence encodes CASSASTGWNQPQHF.